Below are 16 T cell receptor beta chains sequenced from a single sample in a study of early T cells in non-severe SARS-CoV-2 infection. TCRdb reprocessed the 5' RACE reads with MiXCR, giving one entry per CDR3 protein. The table lists about 92,000 distinct CDR3 sequences, 12% to 15% of them singletons. Specimen: whole blood. These receptor sequences come from an adult who was a healthcare worker with PCR-confirmed SARS-CoV-2 infection or an uninfected control (not recorded which).

This clonotype was seen many times. This chain joins TRBV5-6 and TRBJ1-1; possible D gene TRBD1, 6 bases. In germline, CDR1 is SGHDT, CDR2 YYEEEE. This CDR3 region has 16 residues. The ends were cut back, 2 bases at V and 0 bases at J, with 14 bases in the middle. CDR3 loop: CASSFRGAKMNTEAFF. CDR3 sequence (DNA): TGTGCCAGCAGCTTTAGGGGGGCCAAAATGAACACTGAAGCTTTCTTT.

CDR3 protein: CASTPWVNSPLHF. For the CDR3, the DNA is TGCGCCAGCACCCCGTGGGTTAATTCACCCCTCCACTTT. V and J are TRBV10-1 and TRBJ1-6; D gene ambiguous. This CDR3 is 13 amino acids long. V was shortened by 7 bases and J by 6 bases, with 10 bases between the two germline ends. CDR1 and CDR2 from the germline V gene are WNHNN and SYGVQD (reference sequence).

This chain joins TRBV7-9 and TRBJ1-6; D is uncertain. The CDR3 has 15 amino acids. Germline assignment: CDR1 SEHNR and CDR2 FQNEAQ (reference sequence). V gave up 1 base and J gave up 1 base, with 5 bases separating them. The CDR3, as DNA: TGTGCCAGCAGCTTAGGGCAGTCCTATAATTCACCCCTCCACTTT. Translated, it gives CASSLGQSYNSPLHF. The full variable domain, with the rest looked up from reference TRBV7-9 and TRBJ1-6, is DTGVSQNPRHKITKRGQNVTFRCDPISEHNRLYWYRQTLGQGPEFLTYFQNEAQLEKSRLLSDRFSAERPKGSFSTLEIQRTEQGDSAMYLCASSLGQSYNSPLHFGNGTRLTVT.

The rearrangement joins TRBV7-9 to TRBJ1-4, with D perhaps TRBD1 (6 bases). CDR1 is SEHNR and CDR2 is FQNEAQ in the germline V gene (reference sequence). There are 15 residues in the CDR3. V was shortened by 3 bases and J by 8 bases, with 16 bases between the two germline ends. As DNA, the CDR3 is TGTGCCAGCAGCTTGGGAACAGGGCCAGGAGAAAAACTGTTTTTT. Translation gives CASSLGTGPGEKLFF.

At least ten counts were recorded for this clonotype. This sequence joins TRBV6-6 and TRBJ2-3; D ambiguous. From germline, CDR1 is MNHNY and CDR2 SVGAGI (reference sequence). Trimming removed 2 bases at V and 5 bases at J, with 20 bases between. This CDR3 region has 17 residues. The chain's CDR3 is CASSYSSASSWEDTQYF. The CDR3 nucleotides are TGTGCCAGCAGTTACAGTTCGGCCTCATCGTGGGAAGATACGCAGTATTTT.

The CDR3 is CAISGDAYGYTF. The DNA for the CDR3 is TGTGCCATCAGTGGGGACGCCTATGGCTACACCTTC. The genes are TRBV10-3 and TRBJ1-2, with a weak D call TRBD1 (5 bases). In germline, CDR1 is ENHRY, CDR2 SYGVKD. V was cut by 4 bases and J by 4 bases, with 7 bases left in between. CDR3 length equals 12 residues.

This clonotype was observed a few times. This chain joins TRBV18 and TRBJ2-7; 8 bases map to TRBD1. Germline V lookup: CDR1 KGHSH, CDR2 LQKENI. V was clipped by 6 bases and J by 6 bases; unmatched bases: 13. The CDR3 covers 15 residues. The CDR3 spells CASSLDALQGGEQYF. CDR3 bases: TGTGCCAGCTCCCTCGATGCCTTACAGGGGGGCGAGCAGTACTTC.

Only a few counts were recorded for this clonotype. The chain has TRBV6-2 or TRBV6-3 and TRBJ2-1; D remains unclear. The CDR3 has 13 amino acids. Germline V gives CDR1 MNHEY, CDR2 SVGEGT. Trimming took off 7 bases at V and 0 bases at J, with 7 bases between the two ends. The CDR3 nucleotides read TGTGCCAGCACCCCCGGCTCCTACAATGAGCAGTTCTTC. This sequence encodes CASTPGSYNEQFF.

This clonotype was observed many times. The gene calls are TRBV7-6 and TRBJ1-6, with 8 bases lining up with TRBD1. The CDR3 has 15 residues. V shed 6 bases, J shed 5 bases, and the junction held 6 bases outside the gene matches. Germline V gene sequence: CDR1 SGHVS, CDR2 FNYEAQ. CDR3 residues: CASSPTGGDNSPLHF. The CDR3 DNA reads as TGTGCCAGCAGTCCAACAGGGGGTGATAATTCACCCCTCCACTTT.

The rearrangement uses TRBV5-1 and TRBJ1-3; D uncertain. The CDR3 has 14 amino acids. V lost 0 bases and J 0 bases, leaving 4 bases between the germline ends. The germline V gene encodes CDR1 SGHRS and CDR2 YFSETQ. Here the CDR3 reads CASSLESSGNTIYF. The DNA of the CDR3 is TGCGCCAGCAGCTTGGAGAGCTCTGGAAACACCATATATTTT. The whole variable domain, remainder taken from reference TRBV5-1 and TRBJ1-3, is KAGVTQTPRYLIKTRGQQVTLSCSPISGHRSVSWYQQTPGQGLQFLFEYFSETQRNKGNFPGRFSGRQFSNSRSEMNVSTLELGDSALYLCASSLESSGNTIYFGEGSWLTVV.

This chain links TRBV3-1 with TRBJ2-2, with D possibly being TRBD1 (5 bases). Germline CDR1 is LGHDT and CDR2 is YNNKEL (reference sequence). The CDR3 loop spans 15 amino acids. Trimming pared 1 base from V and 0 bases from J, leaving 6 bases between. The CDR3 region is CASSQGTTNTGELFF. CDR3 in DNA: TGTGCCAGCAGCCAAGGGACAACGAACACCGGGGAGCTGTTTTTT.

Many counts were recorded for this clonotype. The chain combines TRBV4-2 with TRBJ2-1; a weak D match, TRBD2 (6 bases). The germline V gene has CDR1 LGHNA and CDR2 YNFKEQ. Trimming left V 5 bases short and J 7 bases short, with 18 bases between. The CDR3 extends over 15 amino acids. The CDR3 DNA is TGTGCCAGCAGCGTGGGGGACGGGGGAATAAATGAGCAGTTCTTC. Residues: CASSVGDGGINEQFF.

CDR3 in DNA: TGTGCCAGCAGTGAGACAGCCCAACTTATGAACACTGAAGCTTTCTTT. Protein sequence: CASSETAQLMNTEAFF. The chain is built from TRBV2 and TRBJ1-1; D possibly corresponds to TRBD1 (5 bases). Trimming stripped 3 bases from V and 0 bases from J, with 14 bases between. CDR3 length equals 16 residues. The germline V gene encodes CDR1 SNHLY and CDR2 FYNNEI.

CDR3 residues: CASSQAARSYEQYF. The CDR3 DNA reads as TGTGCCAGCAGCCAAGCGGCCAGGTCCTACGAGCAGTACTTC. The chain combines TRBV3-1 with TRBJ2-7, with unresolved D. CDR3 length equals 14 residues. The germline V and J ends were trimmed by 1 base and 1 base, with 8 bases remaining between them. The germline gives CDR1 LGHDT, CDR2 YNNKEL (reference sequence).

Only a few counts were recorded for this clonotype. The V and J genes are TRBV18 and TRBJ1-5, with unresolved D. Trimming cost V 4 bases and J 5 bases, with 9 bases left between them. This CDR3 is 13 amino acids long. Germline assignment: CDR1 KGHSH and CDR2 LQKENI. The CDR3, as DNA: TGTGCCAGCTCACAGAGGACCGATCAGCCCCAGCATTTT. Translating it yields CASSQRTDQPQHF.

This chain links TRBV7-2 with TRBJ2-3; D is uncertain. The CDR3 has 14 amino acids. Germline loops: CDR1 SGHTA, CDR2 FQGNSA. V lost 2 bases, J lost 5 bases, and 11 bases lay in between. The CDR3 coding sequence is TGTGCCAGCAGCTTATCTCGGCTGGAAGATACGCAGTATTTT. Its protein is CASSLSRLEDTQYF. Full variable domain (outside the CDR3, taken from reference TRBV7-2 and TRBJ2-3): GAGVSQSPSNKVTEKGKDVELRCDPISGHTALYWYRQSLGQGLEFLIYFQGNSAPDKSGLPSDRFSAERTGGSVSTLTIQRTQQEDSAVYLCASSLSRLEDTQYFGPGTRLTVL.